The 14 T cell receptor beta chains presented below share a single source sample, sequenced in a study of blood T cells in healthy people across ages. Combining a sample-barcoded 5' primer with a J-beta primer mix, a second PCR ran for roughly 7 to 11 cycles. TCRdb analysed the 5' RACE reads with MiXCR anew, one entry per CDR3 protein. The data show about a million distinct CDR3 sequences, under 40% seen once. Sequenced sample: blood. Receptor source: a man younger than 30 in good health.

This clonotype has just a few counts. The genes are TRBV7-9 and TRBJ1-1; 7 bases match TRBD1. There are 15 residues in the CDR3. Trimming cost V 3 bases and J 0 bases; bases outside gene matches: 4. CDR1 SEHNR and CDR2 FQNEAQ come from the germline V gene (reference sequence). The CDR3 sequence: CASSLTGTMNTEAFF. CDR3 sequence (DNA): TGTGCCAGCAGCTTGACAGGGACAATGAACACTGAAGCTTTCTTT.

The chain carries TRBV7-3 and TRBJ1-1; weak D call: TRBD1 (6 bases). This CDR3 has 17 residues. Germline lookup yields CDR1 SGHTA and CDR2 FQGTGA. The V end was cut by 5 bases, the J end by 2 bases, with 21 bases between. The CDR3, as DNA: TGTGCCAGCAGCCCCCGACCGGTAGTGGACAGCAACACTGAAGCTTTCTTT. Protein sequence: CASSPRPVVDSNTEAFF.

This clonotype was seen a handful of times. In DNA, the CDR3 is TGTGCCAGCAGGGAGCTAACAAGTACCAATGAGCAGTTCTTC. This codes for CASRELTSTNEQFF. This sequence joins TRBV6-1 and TRBJ2-1; no reliable D call. The CDR3 consists of 14 residues. V was pared by 6 bases and J by 6 bases, with 15 bases between. Germline loops: CDR1 MNHNS, CDR2 SASEGT.

CDR3 nucleotide sequence: TGCAGTGCTAGAGTGGGTTCTGGCTACACCTTC. Translation: CSARVGSGYTF. The J gene is TRBJ1-2, the V gene TRBV20-1; D gene ambiguous. The CDR3 extends over 11 amino acids. V shed 1 base and J shed 7 bases, with 7 bases lying between them. Per germline, CDR1 DFQATT and CDR2 SNEGSKA (reference sequence).

This clonotype was seen a few times. The CDR3 DNA is TGTGCCAGCACAGCGAACGGGCAGACCTTAGCTAACTATGGCTACACCTTC. Its protein is CASTANGQTLANYGYTF. The gene calls are TRBV27 and TRBJ1-2; D uncertain. The CDR3 has 17 amino acids. V was pared by 7 bases and J by 0 bases, with 21 bases between. Looked up from germline, CDR1 is MNHEY and CDR2 is SMNVEV (reference sequence).

This sequence joins TRBV9 and TRBJ2-3, with 10 bases that match TRBD2. The CDR3 is 16 amino acids. Germline V gene sequence: CDR1 SGDLS, CDR2 YYNGEE. V shed 3 bases and J 4 bases; nucleotides not matched to a gene: 8. CDR3 nucleotides: TGTGCCAGCAGCGAGGCAGCGGGGGGGCCTCCAGATACGCAGTATTTT. Protein: CASSEAAGGPPDTQYF.

V is TRBV20-1 and J is TRBJ1-4; D gene uncertain. CDR1 and CDR2 from the germline V gene are DFQATT and SNEGSKA (reference sequence). This CDR3 comprises 10 residues. CDR3 sequence (DNA): TGCAGCCCGGTCCGGGAAAAACTGTTTTTT. This sequence encodes CSPVREKLFF.

This clonotype was counted between two and nine times. This chain connects TRBV7-2 to TRBJ2-1, with D uncertain. The germline V and J ends were trimmed by 5 bases and 7 bases, with 12 bases remaining between them. The CDR3 runs to 13 residues. Germline V gives CDR1 SGHTA, CDR2 FQGNSA. CDR3 in amino acids: CASSVPGSNEQFF. CDR3 bases: TGTGCCAGCAGCGTACCGGGCTCAAATGAGCAGTTCTTC.

In nucleotides, the CDR3 is TGCGCCAGCAGCCTTATTAGCGGGGGGGATCTCAATGAGCAGTACTTC. This translates into CASSLISGGDLNEQYF. V usage is TRBV4-1 and J usage is TRBJ2-5; the match to TRBD2 covers 11 bases. Trimming took 4 bases from V and 11 from J; bases not matched to a gene: 15. The CDR3 runs 16 residues. The germline gives CDR1 MGHRA, CDR2 YSYEKL.

The V call is TRBV11-1, the J call TRBJ1-2, with 7 bases fitting TRBD1. J was trimmed by 3 bases and V by 6 bases; bases with no gene match: 10. From germline, CDR1 is SGHAT and CDR2 FQDESV (reference sequence). The CDR3 extends over 15 amino acids. The CDR3 DNA reads TGTGCCAGCAGGAAGACGACAGGGCCCCACTATGGCTACACCTTC. It specifies CASRKTTGPHYGYTF.

This clonotype was observed once. This chain uses TRBV5-1 with TRBJ2-5; possible D gene TRBD2, 5 bases. The CDR3 length is 15 residues. V was pared by 1 base and J by 11 bases, with 21 bases between. Germline loops: CDR1 SGHRS, CDR2 YFSETQ. The chain's CDR3 is CASSLISRPGNEQYF. The CDR3 DNA sequence: TGCGCCAGCAGCTTGATTTCCAGGCCGGGGAATGAGCAGTACTTC.

In its sample, this clonotype was seen a few times. V gene TRBV7-9 combines with J gene TRBJ2-5; 10 positions agree with TRBD1. V shed 5 bases, J shed 3 bases, and the junction held 9 bases outside the gene matches. The CDR3 has 16 residues. CDR1 is SEHNR and CDR2 is FQNEAQ in the germline V gene (reference sequence). The CDR3 protein is CASSRFPGQGKETQYF. The CDR3, as DNA: TGTGCCAGCAGCCGATTCCCGGGACAGGGGAAAGAGACCCAGTACTTC.

This chain joins TRBV9 and TRBJ1-1, with D uncertain. V lost 0 bases and J lost 4, with 13 bases in between. This CDR3 has 15 residues. Germline CDR1 is SGDLS and CDR2 is YYNGEE. Written as DNA, the CDR3 is TGTGCCAGCAGCGTAGGAGGTGGGATCCTCACTGAAGCTTTCTTT. Its protein product is CASSVGGGILTEAFF.

The chain uses TRBV13 and TRBJ2-7; D uncertain. CDR3 length equals 14 residues. Germline-derived CDR1 and CDR2 are PRHDT and FYEKMQ (reference sequence). V lost 3 bases and J 2 bases, leaving 11 bases between the germline ends. CDR3 residues: CASSLSPGTYEQYF. As DNA, the CDR3 is TGTGCCAGCAGCTTGAGCCCAGGCACCTACGAGCAGTACTTC.